Presented here are 10 T cell receptor beta chains from one specimen sequenced in a study of blood T cell repertoires in COVID-19. Clones were read by immunoSEQ multiplex PCR, and TCRdb kept only the in-frame ones, dropping some. The profile shows about 140,000 clones, around three quarters of them singletons. Sequenced: peripheral blood. The receptors derive from a man over 45 with acute or convalescent COVID-19.

The J gene is TRBJ2-3, the V gene TRBV7-3; D is undetermined. The germline gives CDR1 SGHTA, CDR2 FQGTGA. V lost 1 base, J lost 1 base, and 3 bases lay in between. This CDR3 is built from 13 residues. CDR3 in DNA: TGTGCCAGCAGCTTAATAGGCACAGATACGCAGTATTTT. It is translated as CASSLIGTDTQYF.

The rearrangement uses TRBV5-4 and TRBJ2-1, with 7 positions matching TRBD2. Germline values: CDR1 SGHNT, CDR2 YYREEE (reference sequence). This CDR3 has 12 amino acids. The J segment lost 7 bases and the V segment lost 3 bases, leaving 1 base of the junction unmatched. The CDR3 loop reads CASSWGGNEQFF. The CDR3 coding sequence is TGTGCCAGCAGCTGGGGGGGGAATGAGCAGTTCTTC.

V is TRBV10-2 and J is TRBJ2-7; a weak D match, TRBD2 (6 bases). This CDR3 comprises 13 residues. Germline V gives CDR1 WSHSY, CDR2 SAAADI. The germline V and J ends were trimmed by 2 bases and 6 bases, with 11 bases remaining between them. CDR3 residues: CASSEGGSLEQYF. In DNA, the CDR3 is TGCGCCAGCAGTGAGGGGGGGAGTCTCGAGCAGTACTTC.

The rearrangement joins TRBV28 to TRBJ2-1; D not certain. V dropped 10 bases and J dropped 0 bases, with 16 bases sitting between them. CDR1 and CDR2 (germline): MDHEN, SYDVKM. The CDR3 loop spans 15 amino acids. The CDR3 DNA is TGTGCCACCCAGTCCCGCGGCAGCTCCTACAATGAGCAGTTCTTC. Its protein is CATQSRGSSYNEQFF.

J is TRBJ2-3 and V is TRBV3-1 (or the pseudogene TRBV3-2), with 9 bases lining up with TRBD2. With 1 base clipped from V and 6 bases from J, the junction kept 5 bases outside the gene matches. Looked up from germline, CDR1 is LGHDT and CDR2 is YNNKEL (reference sequence). The CDR3 totals 15 residues. DNA of the CDR3: TGTGCCAGCAGCCAAGGCGGGGGGGCCGGGGATACGCAGTATTTT. Translating gives CASSQGGGAGDTQYF.

The chain employs TRBV10-3 and TRBJ1-5; 7 bases align to TRBD1. The CDR3 covers 14 residues. The germline CDR1 and CDR2 sequences are ENHRY and SYGVKD. J lost 5 bases, V lost 2 bases, and 3 bases had no gene match. The chain's CDR3 is CAISERDSDQPQHF. The CDR3 DNA is TGTGCCATCAGTGAGCGGGACAGCGATCAGCCCCAGCATTTT.

This rearrangement joins TRBV20-1 to TRBJ2-7; 10 positions agree with TRBD2. Germline CDR1 DFQATT, CDR2 SNEGSKA (reference sequence). The CDR3 sequence is 13 residues long. V was clipped by 3 bases and J by 1 base; unmatched bases: 0. The CDR3, as DNA: TGCAGTGCTAGTAGCGGGGGGTCCTACGAGCAGTACTTC. As protein: CSASSGGSYEQYF.

The CDR3 DNA is TGTGCCTGGAGCGGTGGGCTAGCGAGAAACGAGCAGTACTTC. Amino acids: CAWSGGLARNEQYF. The chain links TRBV30 to TRBJ2-7; maybe TRBD2 (6 bases). V was clipped by 3 bases and J by 5 bases, with 17 bases between them. Germline CDR1 reads GTSNPN; CDR2 reads SVGIG (reference sequence). The CDR3 length is 14 residues.

The chain has TRBV14 and TRBJ1-3, with D possibly being TRBD1 (5 bases). The V and J ends lost 4 bases and 3 bases respectively, with 16 bases between them. Germline assignment: CDR1 SGHDN and CDR2 FVKESK. This CDR3 comprises 16 residues. The DNA of the CDR3 is TGTGCCAGCAGCCCGTCAGGGTTTTTAGGTGGAAACACCATATATTTT. Encoded protein: CASSPSGFLGGNTIYF.

The chain employs TRBV18 and TRBJ2-5; 7 nucleotides match TRBD1. Germline lookup yields CDR1 KGHSH and CDR2 LQKENI. V lost 2 bases to trimming and J lost 5 bases; unmatched junction nucleotides: 2. This CDR3 contains 13 residues. The CDR3 DNA follows: TGTGCCAGCTCACCAGGACAGGATGAGACCCAGTACTTC. It yields the protein CASSPGQDETQYF.